This T cell receptor beta chain was obtained from a study of shared clonotypes between healthy human individuals. Trimming shortened V by 5 bases and J by 2 bases, and 9 bases separated the two germline ends. The CDR3 is 13 residues long. Germline loops: CDR1 MDHEN, CDR2 SYDVKM. Among the donors, all were Caucasian adults who lived in Nashville, Tennessee. A CD45RA+ naive subset and a CD45RA-negative memory subset were split from CD4+ cells. Profiling relied on immunoSEQ multiplex PCR, and the TCRdb table lists in-frame clones only, not all of them. The sample records about 1.1 million clones, approximately 80% being singletons.

The chain joins TRBV28 to TRBJ1-2; D remains ambiguous. The receptor comes from a man between 18 and 29 years old in good health. Some clones in this sample may be carry-over from other donors' samples. The sample was memory CD4+ T cells from PBMCs. Subset of the sample: CD45RA-negative fraction. The CDR3 loop is CASSLPTNYGYTF. DNA for the CDR3: TGTGCCAGCAGTCTCCCAACAAACTATGGCTACACCTTC.